The TCR beta chain described here comes from a study of control samples from healthy donors and cancer patients. The germline CDR1 and CDR2 sequences are MGHDK and SYGVNS. The CDR3 loop spans 16 amino acids. Trimming stripped 8 bases from V and 0 bases from J, with 16 bases between. Sequencing used immunoSEQ multiplex PCR; TCRdb keeps in-frame clones, though not all of them. The sample records just under 80,000 clones, over 85% being singletons. The clonotype was recovered from a woman aged 55-75 years with head and neck cancer. The material sequenced was PBMCs. The V gene is TRBV25-1, the J gene TRBJ1-4; D is perhaps TRBD1 (5 bases). CDR3 protein: CASEKSGSTTNEKLFF. In DNA form, the CDR3 reads TGTGCCAGCGAAAAATCAGGGAGCACAACTAATGAAAAACTGTTTTTT.